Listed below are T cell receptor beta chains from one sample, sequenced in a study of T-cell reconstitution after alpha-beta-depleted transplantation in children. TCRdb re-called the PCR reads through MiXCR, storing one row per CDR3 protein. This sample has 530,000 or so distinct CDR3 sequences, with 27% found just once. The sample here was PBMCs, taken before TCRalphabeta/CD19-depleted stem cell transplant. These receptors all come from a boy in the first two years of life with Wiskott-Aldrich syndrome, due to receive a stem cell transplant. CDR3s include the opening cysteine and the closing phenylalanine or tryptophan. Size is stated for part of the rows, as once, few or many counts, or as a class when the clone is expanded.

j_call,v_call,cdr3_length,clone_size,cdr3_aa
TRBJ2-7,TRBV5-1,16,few,CASSSTSGSLSYEQYF
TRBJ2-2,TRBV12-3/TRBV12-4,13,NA,CAGSLGLSGELFF
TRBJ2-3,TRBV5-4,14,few,CASSRSGGTDTQYF
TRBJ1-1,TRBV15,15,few,CATSRGAQWGREAFF
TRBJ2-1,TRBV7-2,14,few,CASSQSGPYNEQFF
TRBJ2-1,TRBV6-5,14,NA,CASSYGTSRNEQFF
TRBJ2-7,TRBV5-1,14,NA,CASSSGTSAYEQYF
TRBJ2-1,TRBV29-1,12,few,CSVNRAQSEQFF
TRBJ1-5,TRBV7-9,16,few,CASSLWGASGNQPQHF
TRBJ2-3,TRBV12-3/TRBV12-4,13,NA,CASSRQGTDPQYF
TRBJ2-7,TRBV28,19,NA,CASSPPRWGSPLLEYEQYF
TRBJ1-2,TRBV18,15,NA,CASSPFPGTEYGYTF
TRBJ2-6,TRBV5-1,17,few,CASGTGGFERGANVLTF
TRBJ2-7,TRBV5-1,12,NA,CASSSTTYEQYF
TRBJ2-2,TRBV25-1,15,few,CASSPPRGRTGELFF
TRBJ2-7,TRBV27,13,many,CASSFRNSYEQYF
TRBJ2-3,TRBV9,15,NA,CASTANTPSTDTQYF
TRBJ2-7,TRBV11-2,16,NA,CASRLLGGLGSYEQYF
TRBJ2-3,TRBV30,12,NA,CAWSVGGDTQYF
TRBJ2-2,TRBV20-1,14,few,CSARVRVNTGELFF
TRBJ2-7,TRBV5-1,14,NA,CASSPRAGADEQYF
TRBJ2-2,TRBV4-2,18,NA,CASSPPNGAGRITGELFF